These T cell receptor beta chains were read from a single sample in a study of cytomegalovirus exposure and HLA in healthy donors. Measured with immunoSEQ multiplex PCR; TCRdb has only the in-frame clones, and not every one. This table holds 100,000 to 150,000 clones, roughly three quarters found once. The sequenced material came from PBMCs. Receptors originate from a woman aged 40 to 50 in good health and CMV-seronegative. Both conserved end residues are part of each CDR3. The order of the fields is CDR3 protein, CDR3 DNA, J gene, D gene, V gene, clone size. D genes are given only for firm matches. Only some rows state a clone size, as once, few, many or a class for expanded clones.

CASTRDRDVGDGYTF	TGTGCCAGCACCCGGGACAGGGATGTCGGCGATGGCTACACCTTC	TRBJ1-2	TRBD1	TRBV2	-
CASSYSTSGGYNEQFF	TGTGCCAGCAGTTACTCGACTAGCGGGGGGTACAATGAGCAGTTCTTC	TRBJ2-1	TRBD2	TRBV6-5	-
CSVGTGAYEQYF	TGCAGCGTAGGGACAGGAGCCTACGAGCAGTACTTC	TRBJ2-7	TRBD1	TRBV29-1	-
CASYKGLMNEKLFF	TGTGCCAGCTACAAGGGGTTGATGAATGAAAAACTGTTTTTT	TRBJ1-4	-	TRBV28	-
CASSLAWGGANGLTF	TGTGCCAGCAGCTTAGCCTGGGGCGGGGCCAACGGCCTGACTTTC	TRBJ2-6	-	TRBV11-1	-
CASSQVGSGTNTGELFF	TGTGCCAGCAGCCAAGTTGGAAGCGGGACGAACACCGGGGAGCTGTTTTTT	TRBJ2-2	TRBD2	TRBV4-2	-
CASSPGQSTDTQYF	TGTGCCAGCAGTCCGGGACAGAGCACAGATACGCAGTATTTT	TRBJ2-3	TRBD1	TRBV6-5	-
CASSLGQGLGVNTEAFF	TGTGCCAGCAGTTTGGGACAGGGGTTGGGGGTAAACACTGAAGCTTTCTTT	TRBJ1-1	TRBD1	TRBV28	few
CASSEQTEGSYEQYF	TGCGCCAGCAGTGAACAAACGGAGGGCTCCTACGAGCAGTACTTC	TRBJ2-7	-	TRBV10-1	-
CASSISLAGFLEQGGELFF	TGTGCCAGTAGTATTAGCCTAGCGGGTTTCTTAGAGCAAGGCGGGGAGCTGTTTTTT	TRBJ2-2	TRBD2	TRBV19	-
CASSFGGQLDTEAFF	TGTGCCAGCAGTTTCGGGGGGCAATTGGACACTGAAGCTTTCTTT	TRBJ1-1	-	TRBV28	few
CACDSQGESYEQYF	TGTGCCTGCGACAGTCAGGGGGAGTCCTACGAGCAGTACTTC	TRBJ2-7	TRBD1	TRBV30	-
CASRETGTGGGEQYF	TGTGCCAGCAGGGAAACCGGGACAGGGGGCGGGGAGCAGTACTTC	TRBJ2-7	TRBD1	TRBV2	-
CASSTFTSGDTDTQYF	TGTGCCAGTAGTACCTTCACTAGCGGGGACACAGATACGCAGTATTTT	TRBJ2-3	TRBD2	TRBV19	-
CASSVAGVGGGNEQFF	TGTGCCAGCAGCGTAGCGGGAGTCGGGGGGGGTAATGAGCAGTTCTTC	TRBJ2-1	TRBD2	TRBV9	-
CASSQDSLSYTKNIQYF	TGTGCCAGCAGTCAAGACAGTCTTTCGTATACCAAAAACATTCAGTACTTC	TRBJ2-4	-	TRBV7-2	-
CASSLHPGYEQYF	TGTGCCAGCAGCCTACACCCAGGGTACGAGCAGTACTTC	TRBJ2-7	-	TRBV7-3	-
CASSSLGRTGLDTQYF	TGTGCCAGCAGTTCCCTCGGACGTACGGGGTTGGATACGCAGTATTTT	TRBJ2-3	-	TRBV28	once
CASSFDRANYGYTF	TGCGCCAGCAGCTTCGACAGGGCTAACTATGGCTACACCTTC	TRBJ1-2	TRBD1	TRBV5-1	medium-sized
CASSLDSVLGEQYF	TGTGCCAGCAGTTTGGACTCGGTATTAGGGGAGCAGTACTTC	TRBJ2-7	-	TRBV27	-
CAISDQMAKNSQYF	TGTGCCATCAGTGACCAGATGGCCAAAAACAGTCAGTACTTC	TRBJ2-4	-	TRBV10-3	-
CATSHSGYRSGELFF	TGTGCCACCAGCCATAGCGGGTATAGGTCCGGGGAGCTGTTTTTT	TRBJ2-2	TRBD2	TRBV15	-
CASQPRRGGEKLFF	TGTGCCAGCCAGCCCAGGCGGGGTGGAGAAAAACTGTTTTTT	TRBJ1-4	-	TRBV19	-
CASTTETNSPLHF	TGTGCCAGCACCACAGAGACTAATTCACCCCTCCACTTT	TRBJ1-6	-	TRBV6-1	-
CASWTQRGLLTDTQYF	TGTGCCAGTTGGACTCAACGTGGCCTCCTTACAGATACGCAGTATTTT	TRBJ2-3	-	TRBV27	-
CASQGGQGLLTQHF	TGTGCCAGCCAGGGGGGACAGGGCCTTCTGACCCAGCATTTT	TRBJ1-5	TRBD1	TRBV28	-
CASNPIVEGYYGYTF	TGTGCCAGCAACCCCATCGTTGAGGGATACTATGGCTACACCTTC	TRBJ1-2	-	TRBV7-3	-
CASSRSGGGYGYTF	TGTGCCAGCAGTCGTTCCGGTGGTGGCTATGGCTACACCTTC	TRBJ1-2	-	TRBV6-5	-
CASSVAGTVNSPLHF	TGTGCCAGCAGCGTAGCCGGGACAGTTAATTCACCCCTCCACTTT	TRBJ1-6	TRBD1	TRBV9	-
CASSDGGSPNYGYTF	TGTGCCAGCAGTGACGGAGGGTCCCCTAACTATGGCTACACCTTC	TRBJ1-2	-	TRBV6-4	-
CASKQQGGRGNEQFF	TGTGCCAGTAAACAACAGGGTGGACGTGGCAATGAGCAGTTCTTC	TRBJ2-1	-	TRBV19	few
CASSSKTSGGLDTQYF	TGTGCCAGCAGCTCCAAGACTAGCGGGGGGTTAGATACGCAGTATTTT	TRBJ2-3	TRBD2	TRBV5-4	-
CAISARQERGPSAQHF	TGTGCCATCAGTGCGCGACAGGAGCGGGGGCCCTCGGCCCAGCATTTT	TRBJ1-5	-	TRBV10-3	once
CASSLDGQGKYF	TGTGCCAGCAGTTTAGACGGACAGGGAAAGTACTTC	TRBJ2-4	TRBD1	TRBV28	-
CASSQDNGGNEQFF	TGCGCCAGCAGCCAAGATAACGGGGGCAATGAGCAGTTCTTC	TRBJ2-1	-	TRBV4-1	once
CASSFMRDRGRNEQYF	TGTGCCAGCAGCTTCATGCGGGACAGGGGGCGAAACGAGCAGTACTTC	TRBJ2-7	TRBD1	TRBV11-1	-
CASSSPPDTSNQPQHF	TGTGCCAGCAGTTCCCCCCCGGACACAAGCAATCAGCCCCAGCATTTT	TRBJ1-5	-	TRBV28	-
CASSTGTGPAKGQYF	TGTGCCAGCAGCACCGGGACAGGTCCGGCGAAGGGGCAGTACTTC	TRBJ2-7	TRBD1	TRBV5-6	-
CASGQEEGYNEQFF	TGCGCCAGCGGTCAGGAGGAGGGCTACAATGAGCAGTTCTTC	TRBJ2-1	-	TRBV5-1	once
CASSSYSGGAGLDTQYF	TGTGCCAGCAGCAGCTATAGCGGGGGGGCCGGCTTAGATACGCAGTATTTT	TRBJ2-3	-	TRBV21-1	-
CASSLGTGQELFF	TGTGCCAGCAGCCTCGGGACAGGGCAAGAACTGTTTTTT	TRBJ1-4	TRBD1	TRBV7-6	-
CASKTPGQVYEQYF	TGTGCCAGCAAAACACCGGGACAGGTATACGAGCAGTACTTC	TRBJ2-7	TRBD1	TRBV28	-
CAARASYNEQFF	TGTGCCGCGAGGGCGTCATACAATGAGCAGTTCTTC	TRBJ2-1	-	TRBV7-9	-
CASSEPGNTDTQYF	TGCGCCAGCAGTGAGCCGGGGAACACAGATACGCAGTATTTT	TRBJ2-3	-	TRBV10-2	-
CASSLVGGLDAGYTF	TGTGCCAGCAGCTTAGTCGGGGGGCTGGATGCCGGCTACACCTTC	TRBJ1-2	-	TRBV7-6	-
CASSLVAGVWKETQYF	TGTGCCAGCAGCTTGGTGGCAGGGGTGTGGAAAGAGACCCAGTACTTC	TRBJ2-5	-	TRBV5-6	-
CASRVDRGLSNEQFF	TGTGCCAGCAGGGTTGACAGGGGGCTTAGCAATGAGCAGTTCTTC	TRBJ2-1	TRBD1	TRBV2	-
CAWSVRDRGTEAFF	TGTGCCTGGAGTGTACGGGACAGGGGAACTGAAGCTTTCTTT	TRBJ1-1	TRBD1	TRBV30	-
CATNSGTSGASSYNEQFF	TGTGCCACCAACTCCGGGACTAGCGGGGCCAGCTCCTACAATGAGCAGTTCTTC	TRBJ2-1	TRBD2	TRBV10-3	few
CASSPGQGAGGTEAFF	TGTGCCAGTAGTCCCGGACAGGGGGCTGGTGGCACTGAAGCTTTCTTT	TRBJ1-1	TRBD1	TRBV19	once
CASPDTYTGELFF	TGTGCCAGCCCGGACACTTACACCGGGGAGCTGTTTTTT	TRBJ2-2	-	TRBV13	-
CASSLHQGQGSQPQHF	TGTGCCAGCAGTTTACATCAAGGACAGGGTAGTCAGCCCCAGCATTTT	TRBJ1-5	TRBD1	TRBV28	-
CASSAGVIGSPLHF	TGTGCCAGCAGCGCGGGGGTGATTGGTTCACCCCTCCACTTT	TRBJ1-6	-	TRBV28	once
CASRPLAARGYEQYF	TGTGCCAGCAGGCCGCTAGCGGCACGGGGGTACGAGCAGTACTTC	TRBJ2-7	TRBD2	TRBV28	-
CASSWDRSYGYTF	TGTGCCAGCAGCTGGGACAGGTCCTATGGCTACACCTTC	TRBJ1-2	TRBD1	TRBV7-9	-
CASSGRSYEQYF	TGTGCCAGTAGCGGGAGGTCCTACGAGCAGTACTTC	TRBJ2-7	TRBD2	TRBV19	-